What follows describes a single T cell receptor (beta chain). The data were taken from a study of blood T cell repertoires in COVID-19. The CDR3 is 14 residues long. V shed 7 bases, J shed 0 bases, and the junction held 6 bases outside the gene matches. CDR1 MNHEY and CDR2 SMNVEV come from the germline V gene (reference sequence). TCRdb's table, derived via immunoSEQ multiplex PCR, lists solely in-frame clones and lacks some. The sample has some 390,000 clones, 70% to 90% seen once; the top ten hold under 3%. The TCR comes from a human donor in a cohort sampled during active COVID-19. Sample: peripheral blood. This chain joins TRBV27 and TRBJ2-7; 7 bases map to TRBD1. The CDR3 sequence is CASKFGTDSYEQYF. Written as DNA, the CDR3 is TGTGCCAGCAAGTTCGGGACAGACTCCTACGAGCAGTACTTC.